These T cell receptor beta chains were read from a single sample in a study of blood T cell repertoires in COVID-19. Clones were sequenced by immunoSEQ multiplex PCR, and TCRdb holds only the in-frame ones, with some missing. The data contain about 430,000 clones, around nine tenths of them singletons. Sequenced: peripheral blood. The receptors here all came from a man aged 18-30 years with COVID-19, enrolled during active disease. Each CDR3 is given with its conserved first and last residue. The size entry is marked missing in some rows and otherwise reads once, few, many or a size class.

J gene: TRBJ1-3; V gene: TRBV6-5; clone size: NA; CDR3 protein: CASSYVGGEGNTIYF
J gene: TRBJ2-1; V gene: TRBV11-2; clone size: NA; CDR3 protein: CASSLDKGPGNPYNEQFF
J gene: TRBJ1-1; V gene: TRBV5-4; clone size: NA; CDR3 protein: CASSLPGDTEAFF
J gene: TRBJ1-5; V gene: TRBV5-1; clone size: NA; CDR3 protein: CASSFGGEGQPQHF
J gene: TRBJ1-6; V gene: TRBV18; clone size: NA; CDR3 protein: CASSPDSRGSPLHF
J gene: TRBJ1-5; V gene: TRBV2; clone size: NA; CDR3 protein: CASSSSGGGNQPQHF
J gene: TRBJ2-5; V gene: TRBV5-1; clone size: NA; CDR3 protein: CASKPTGTGEETQYF
J gene: TRBJ2-7; V gene: TRBV30; clone size: once; CDR3 protein: CAWGLAGEQYF
J gene: TRBJ2-5; V gene: TRBV12-5; clone size: once; CDR3 protein: CASPNGLARRWETQYF
J gene: TRBJ2-7; V gene: TRBV5-5; clone size: NA; CDR3 protein: CASTTGGEYEQYF
J gene: TRBJ2-3; V gene: TRBV5-1; clone size: once; CDR3 protein: CASSLAGGSPGTDTQYF
J gene: TRBJ2-7; V gene: TRBV10-3; clone size: NA; CDR3 protein: CAIRVAAAYEQYF
J gene: TRBJ2-3; V gene: TRBV7-9; clone size: NA; CDR3 protein: CASRTSGRSTDTQYF
J gene: TRBJ2-5; V gene: TRBV5-1; clone size: NA; CDR3 protein: CASSLDPNSQETQYF
J gene: TRBJ2-3; V gene: TRBV27; clone size: NA; CDR3 protein: CASSLSKLAGSTDTQYF
J gene: TRBJ2-7; V gene: TRBV6-5; clone size: NA; CDR3 protein: CASSRTSGRAEQYF
J gene: TRBJ1-2; V gene: TRBV11-2; clone size: NA; CDR3 protein: CASSISRGGSGYTF
J gene: TRBJ2-1; V gene: TRBV5-1; clone size: NA; CDR3 protein: CASSLAGLNNNEQFF
J gene: TRBJ1-6; V gene: TRBV3-1/TRBV3-2; clone size: NA; CDR3 protein: CASSQGGASYNSPLHF
J gene: TRBJ2-1; V gene: TRBV24-1; clone size: NA; CDR3 protein: CATSDRTRGLGNEQFF
J gene: TRBJ2-1; V gene: TRBV6-6; clone size: NA; CDR3 protein: CASSYTGQGWNNEQFF
J gene: TRBJ1-1; V gene: TRBV9; clone size: NA; CDR3 protein: CASSRQLGGTEAFF
J gene: TRBJ2-7; V gene: TRBV11-3; clone size: once; CDR3 protein: CASSLVRVVWDEQYF
J gene: TRBJ2-7; V gene: TRBV3-1/TRBV3-2; clone size: NA; CDR3 protein: CASSQAGGHYEQYF
J gene: TRBJ2-3; V gene: TRBV5-5; clone size: NA; CDR3 protein: CASSLKVWTSTDTQYF
J gene: TRBJ2-5; V gene: TRBV5-1; clone size: NA; CDR3 protein: CASSLEPREETQYF
J gene: TRBJ2-3; V gene: TRBV3-1/TRBV3-2; clone size: NA; CDR3 protein: CASSQTIRVAGGLGTDTQYF
J gene: TRBJ2-2; V gene: TRBV28; clone size: NA; CDR3 protein: CASSFPGLAGNTGELFF
J gene: TRBJ2-2; V gene: TRBV5-1; clone size: NA; CDR3 protein: CASSLYFQGAGGELFF
J gene: TRBJ2-1; V gene: TRBV7-8; clone size: NA; CDR3 protein: CASSQASNEQFF
J gene: TRBJ2-1; V gene: TRBV7-2; clone size: NA; CDR3 protein: CASSLASVRSYNEQFF
J gene: TRBJ1-1; V gene: TRBV27; clone size: NA; CDR3 protein: CASSPPQGNTEAFF
J gene: TRBJ2-5; V gene: TRBV2; clone size: few; CDR3 protein: CASWDRGYETQYF
J gene: TRBJ1-2; V gene: TRBV20-1; clone size: NA; CDR3 protein: CSASLAVGDGYTF
J gene: TRBJ1-6; V gene: TRBV5-1; clone size: NA; CDR3 protein: CASSEDSNYSPLHF
J gene: TRBJ1-5; V gene: TRBV7-2; clone size: NA; CDR3 protein: CASSPRTLEPQHF
J gene: TRBJ1-3; V gene: TRBV2; clone size: NA; CDR3 protein: CASSVRGAGNTIYF
J gene: TRBJ2-1; V gene: TRBV30; clone size: NA; CDR3 protein: CAWSVPLGSSYNEQFF
J gene: TRBJ2-4; V gene: TRBV7-9; clone size: NA; CDR3 protein: CASSFAPTSGNIQYF
J gene: TRBJ2-5; V gene: TRBV29-1; clone size: NA; CDR3 protein: CSGETGQETQYF
J gene: TRBJ1-1; V gene: TRBV11-2; clone size: NA; CDR3 protein: CASSFQAGGYGEAFF
J gene: TRBJ2-3; V gene: TRBV5-6; clone size: NA; CDR3 protein: CASSLGLQVDTQYF
J gene: TRBJ2-1; V gene: TRBV6-5; clone size: NA; CDR3 protein: CASRPSGSRDEQFF
J gene: TRBJ2-7; V gene: TRBV7-2; clone size: once; CDR3 protein: CASSLAHTSLYEQYF